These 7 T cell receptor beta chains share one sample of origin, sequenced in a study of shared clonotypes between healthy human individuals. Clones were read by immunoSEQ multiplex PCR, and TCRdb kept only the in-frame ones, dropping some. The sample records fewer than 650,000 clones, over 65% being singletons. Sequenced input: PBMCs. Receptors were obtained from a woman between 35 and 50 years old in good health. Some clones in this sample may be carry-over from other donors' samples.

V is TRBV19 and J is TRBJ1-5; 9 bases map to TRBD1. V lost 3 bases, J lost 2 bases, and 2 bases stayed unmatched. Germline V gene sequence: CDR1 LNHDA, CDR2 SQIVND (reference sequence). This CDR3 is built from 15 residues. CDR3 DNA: TGTGCCAGTAGTATGGACAGGGGTGGCAATCAGCCCCAGCATTTT. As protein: CASSMDRGGNQPQHF.

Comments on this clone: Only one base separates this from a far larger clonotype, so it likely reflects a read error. The CDR3 loop is CASSLVLGGDNQPQHF. The CDR3 coding sequence is TGTGCCAGCAGCTTAGTCTTGGGGGGGGATAACCAGCCCCAGCATTTT. The V gene is TRBV7-2, the J gene TRBJ1-5; D might be TRBD1 (5 bases). Germline CDR1 reads SGHTA; CDR2 reads FQGNSA. The length of the CDR3 is 16 residues. Trimming stripped 1 base from V and 7 bases from J, with 17 bases between.

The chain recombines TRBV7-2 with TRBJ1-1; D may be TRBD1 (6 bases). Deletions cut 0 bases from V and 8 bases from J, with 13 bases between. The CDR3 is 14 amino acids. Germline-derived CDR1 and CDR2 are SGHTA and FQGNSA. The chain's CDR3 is CASSLALLGAEAFF. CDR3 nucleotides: TGTGCCAGCAGCTTAGCGCTTTTGGGGGCCGAAGCTTTCTTT.

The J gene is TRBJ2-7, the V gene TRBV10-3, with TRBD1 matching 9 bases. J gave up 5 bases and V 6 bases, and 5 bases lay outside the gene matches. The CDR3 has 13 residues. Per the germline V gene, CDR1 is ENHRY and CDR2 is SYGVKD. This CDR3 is CAIRRDRENEQYF. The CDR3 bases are TGTGCCATCAGACGGGACAGGGAAAACGAGCAGTACTTC.

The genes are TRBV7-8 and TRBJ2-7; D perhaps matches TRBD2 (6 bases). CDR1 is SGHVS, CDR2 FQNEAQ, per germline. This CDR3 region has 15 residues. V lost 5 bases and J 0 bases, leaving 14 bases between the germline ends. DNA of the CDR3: TGTGCCAGCAGCACCTGGGACTCCCCCTCCTACGAGCAGTACTTC. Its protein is CASSTWDSPSYEQYF.

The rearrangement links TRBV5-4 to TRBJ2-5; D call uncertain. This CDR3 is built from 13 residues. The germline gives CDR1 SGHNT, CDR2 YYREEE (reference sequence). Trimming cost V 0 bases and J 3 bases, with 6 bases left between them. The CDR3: CASSLVPKETQYF. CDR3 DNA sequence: TGTGCCAGCAGCTTGGTCCCGAAAGAGACCCAGTACTTC.

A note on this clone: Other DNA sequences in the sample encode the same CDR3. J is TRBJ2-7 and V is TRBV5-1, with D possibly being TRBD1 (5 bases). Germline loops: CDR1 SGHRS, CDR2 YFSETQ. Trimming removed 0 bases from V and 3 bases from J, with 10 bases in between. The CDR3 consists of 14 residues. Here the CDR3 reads CASSLDTGSYEQYF. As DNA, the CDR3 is TGCGCCAGCAGCTTGGATACAGGTAGCTACGAGCAGTACTTC.